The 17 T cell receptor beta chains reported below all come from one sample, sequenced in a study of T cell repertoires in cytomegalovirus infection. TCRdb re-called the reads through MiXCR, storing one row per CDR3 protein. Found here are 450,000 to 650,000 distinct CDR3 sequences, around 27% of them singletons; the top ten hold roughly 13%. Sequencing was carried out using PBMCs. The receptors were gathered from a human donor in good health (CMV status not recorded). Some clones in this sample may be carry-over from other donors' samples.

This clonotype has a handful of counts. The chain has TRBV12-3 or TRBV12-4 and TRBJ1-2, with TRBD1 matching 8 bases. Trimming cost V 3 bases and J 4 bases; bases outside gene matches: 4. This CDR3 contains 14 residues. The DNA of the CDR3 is TGTGCCAGCAGTTTTGGGCAGGGGGCCTATGGCTACACCTTC. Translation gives CASSFGQGAYGYTF.

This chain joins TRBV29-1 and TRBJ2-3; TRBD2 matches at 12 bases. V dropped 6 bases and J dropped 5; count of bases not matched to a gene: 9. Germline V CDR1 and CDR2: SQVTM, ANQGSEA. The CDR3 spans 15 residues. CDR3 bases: TGCAGCGTAGCACGCCGACTAGCGGGAGTAGATACGCAGTATTTT. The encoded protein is CSVARRLAGVDTQYF.

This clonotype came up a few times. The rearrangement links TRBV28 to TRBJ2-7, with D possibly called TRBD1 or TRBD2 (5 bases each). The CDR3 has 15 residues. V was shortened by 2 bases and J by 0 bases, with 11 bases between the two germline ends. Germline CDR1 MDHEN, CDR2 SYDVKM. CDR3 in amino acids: CASSLPGPSSYEQYF. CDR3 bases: TGTGCCAGCAGTTTACCGGGACCGAGCTCCTACGAGCAGTACTTC.

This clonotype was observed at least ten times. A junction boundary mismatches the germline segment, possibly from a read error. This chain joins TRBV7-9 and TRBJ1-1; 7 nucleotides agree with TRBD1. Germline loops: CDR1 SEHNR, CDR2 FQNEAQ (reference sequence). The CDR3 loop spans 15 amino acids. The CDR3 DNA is TGTGCCAGCAGCCACCAACAGACAGGGAACCCTGAAGCTTTCTTT. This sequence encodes CASSHQQTGNPEAFF.

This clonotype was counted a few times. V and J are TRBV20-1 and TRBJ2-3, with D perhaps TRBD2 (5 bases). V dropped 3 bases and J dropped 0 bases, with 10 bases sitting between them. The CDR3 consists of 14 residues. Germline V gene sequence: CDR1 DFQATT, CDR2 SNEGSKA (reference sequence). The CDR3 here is CSASFSGSTDTQYF. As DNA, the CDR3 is TGCAGTGCTAGTTTCAGCGGAAGCACAGATACGCAGTATTTT.

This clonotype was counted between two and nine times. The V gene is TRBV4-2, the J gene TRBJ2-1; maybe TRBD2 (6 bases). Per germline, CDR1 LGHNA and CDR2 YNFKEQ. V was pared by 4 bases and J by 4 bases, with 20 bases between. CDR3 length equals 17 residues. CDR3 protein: CASSRENGLASYNEQFF. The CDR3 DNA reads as TGTGCCAGCAGCCGTGAAAATGGGCTAGCGTCTTACAATGAGCAGTTCTTC.

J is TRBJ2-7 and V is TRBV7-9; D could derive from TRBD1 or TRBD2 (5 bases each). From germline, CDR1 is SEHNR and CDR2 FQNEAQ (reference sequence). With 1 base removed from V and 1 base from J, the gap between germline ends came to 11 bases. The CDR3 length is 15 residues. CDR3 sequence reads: CASSLVGDPSYEQYF. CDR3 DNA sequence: TGTGCCAGCAGCTTAGTGGGGGACCCTTCCTACGAGCAGTACTTC.

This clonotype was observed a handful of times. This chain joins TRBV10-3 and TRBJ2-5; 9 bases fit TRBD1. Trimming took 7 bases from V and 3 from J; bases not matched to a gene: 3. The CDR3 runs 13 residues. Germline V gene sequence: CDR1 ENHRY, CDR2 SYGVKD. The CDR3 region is CAIKGQGKETQYF. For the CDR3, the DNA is TGTGCCATCAAGGGACAGGGCAAAGAGACCCAGTACTTC.

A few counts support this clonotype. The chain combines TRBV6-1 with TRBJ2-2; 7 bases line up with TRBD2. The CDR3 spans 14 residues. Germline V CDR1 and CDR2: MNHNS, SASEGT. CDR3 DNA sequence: TGTGCACATGTGGGGGGGAGTAGGGCCGGGGAGCTGTTTTTT. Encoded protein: CAHVGGSRAGELFF.

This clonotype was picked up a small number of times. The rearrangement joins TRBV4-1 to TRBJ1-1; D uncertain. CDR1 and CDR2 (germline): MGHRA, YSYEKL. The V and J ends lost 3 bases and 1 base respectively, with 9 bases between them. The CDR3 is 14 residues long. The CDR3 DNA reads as TGCGCCAGCAGCCACAGACTTACGAACACTGAAGCTTTCTTT. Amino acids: CASSHRLTNTEAFF.

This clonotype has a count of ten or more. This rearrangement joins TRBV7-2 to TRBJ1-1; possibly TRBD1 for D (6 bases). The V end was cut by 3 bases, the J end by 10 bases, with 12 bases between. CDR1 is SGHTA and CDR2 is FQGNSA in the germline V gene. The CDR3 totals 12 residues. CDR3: CASSFQGFSAFF. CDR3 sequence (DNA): TGTGCCAGCAGCTTCCAGGGGTTCTCAGCTTTCTTT.

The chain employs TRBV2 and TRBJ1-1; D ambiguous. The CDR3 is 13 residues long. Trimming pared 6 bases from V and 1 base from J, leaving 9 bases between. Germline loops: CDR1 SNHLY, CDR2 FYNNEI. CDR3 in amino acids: CASRIRGNTEAFF. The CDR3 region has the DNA TGTGCCAGCAGGATTCGCGGGAACACTGAAGCTTTCTTT.

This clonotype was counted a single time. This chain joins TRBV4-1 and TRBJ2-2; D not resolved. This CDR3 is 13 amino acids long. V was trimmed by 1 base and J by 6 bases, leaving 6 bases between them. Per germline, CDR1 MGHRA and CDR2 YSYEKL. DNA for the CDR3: TGCGCCAGCAGCCAAGCAAGGGCCGGGGAGCTGTTTTTT. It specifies CASSQARAGELFF.

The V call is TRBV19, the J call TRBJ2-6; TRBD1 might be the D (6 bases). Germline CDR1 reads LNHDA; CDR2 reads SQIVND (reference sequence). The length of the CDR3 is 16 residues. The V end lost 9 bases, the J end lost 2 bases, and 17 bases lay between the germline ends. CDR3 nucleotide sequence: TGTGCCAGCACCCACAGGGAGACCCCTGGGGCCAACGTCCTGACTTTC. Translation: CASTHRETPGANVLTF.

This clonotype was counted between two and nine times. The CDR3: CAWSGQDHSPLHF. CDR3 nucleotides: TGTGCCTGGAGTGGACAGGACCATTCACCCCTCCACTTT. The rearrangement joins TRBV30 to TRBJ1-6, with D possibly matching TRBD1 (6 bases). The V gene's germline CDR1 is GTSNPN and CDR2 SVGIG (reference sequence). CDR3 length: 13 residues. V lost 1 base and J 8 bases, leaving 9 bases between the germline ends.

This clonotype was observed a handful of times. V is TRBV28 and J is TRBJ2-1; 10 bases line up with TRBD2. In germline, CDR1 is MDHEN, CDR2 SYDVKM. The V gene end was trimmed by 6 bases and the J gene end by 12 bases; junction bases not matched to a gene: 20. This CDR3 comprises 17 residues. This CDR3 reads CASRNKIRLAGPPTQFF. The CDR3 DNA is TGTGCCAGCAGAAATAAAATACGACTAGCGGGCCCTCCCACGCAGTTCTTC. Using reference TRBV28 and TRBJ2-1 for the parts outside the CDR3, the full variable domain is DVKVTQSSRYLVKRTGEKVFLECVQDMDHENMFWYRQDPGLGLRLIYFSYDVKMKEKGDIPEGYSVSREKKERFSLILESASTNQTSMYLCASRNKIRLAGPPTQFFGPGTRLTVL.

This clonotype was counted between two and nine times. CDR3 DNA: TGTGCCTGCCGTCTAGCGGGAGAATACAATGAGCAGTTCTTC. Translated: CACRLAGEYNEQFF. The chain joins TRBV6-6 to TRBJ2-1, with 10 bases identical to TRBD2. The CDR3 length is 14 residues. The germline V gene encodes CDR1 MNHNY and CDR2 SVGAGI (reference sequence). Germline trimming cut 11 bases from V and 4 bases from J; bases unmatched to any gene: 8.